A selection of T cell receptor beta chains follows, all from one sample in a study of blood T cell repertoires in COVID-19. Clones were read by immunoSEQ multiplex PCR, and TCRdb kept only the in-frame ones, dropping some. Of hundreds of thousands of clones in the sample, approximately 85% were seen once. Source material: PBMCs or T cells enriched from blood (not recorded which). These receptors all stem from a man in his thirties or forties who had recovered from COVID-19. Each CDR3 is given with its conserved first and last residue. D genes are given only for firm matches. A row's size may be missing; if present it is once, few, many or a size class.

>once|TRBJ1-1|TRBV4-1|TRBD1
CASSQDTGTGNTEAFF
TGCGCCAGCAGCCAAGACACTGGGACAGGGAACACTGAAGCTTTCTTT
>few|TRBJ2-7|TRBV27|TRBD1
CASSFSVGQVTYEQYF
TGTGCCAGCAGTTTTTCCGTGGGACAGGTAACCTACGAGCAGTACTTC
>few|TRBJ1-2|TRBV7-9|TRBD1
CASSPNRGIVNGYTF
TGTGCCAGCAGCCCAAACAGGGGAATCGTAAATGGCTACACCTTC
>-|TRBJ2-3|TRBV9|-
CASSVEAGRSTDTQYF
TGTGCCAGCAGCGTAGAGGCAGGTAGATCCACAGATACGCAGTATTTT
>-|TRBJ1-2|TRBV19|-
CASSIAAGVNYGYTF
TGTGCCAGTAGTATAGCTGCAGGGGTAAACTATGGCTACACCTTC
>few|TRBJ1-4|TRBV5-1|TRBD1
CASGTGGLSTNEKLFF
TGCGCCAGCGGGACAGGGGGTCTCTCAACTAATGAAAAACTGTTTTTT
>-|TRBJ1-6|TRBV14|TRBD1
CASSQGQGRVPLHF
TGTGCCAGCAGCCAAGGACAGGGACGCGTACCCCTCCACTTT
>-|TRBJ2-3|TRBV5-1|-
CASSLTGSTDTQYF
TGCGCCAGCAGCTTGACAGGGAGCACAGATACGCAGTATTTT
>-|TRBJ2-1|TRBV6-5|-
CASSYEGRKFF
TGTGCCAGCAGTTACGAGGGTCGAAAGTTCTTC
>-|TRBJ2-7|TRBV5-1|-
CASSLVGRTYEQYF
TGCGCCAGCAGCTTGGTGGGCAGGACTTACGAGCAGTACTTC
>-|TRBJ2-7|TRBV4-3|-
CASSRTRQLVSYEQYF
TGCGCCAGCAGTCGAACTAGGCAACTCGTCTCCTACGAGCAGTACTTC
>-|TRBJ1-5|TRBV6-5|TRBD1
CASKTLQGGNQPQHF
TGTGCCAGCAAAACCCTCCAGGGGGGCAATCAGCCCCAGCATTTT
>-|TRBJ1-1|TRBV6-5|-
CASSYQGPAVSEAFF
TGTGCCAGCAGTTACCAGGGGCCCGCAGTCTCCGAAGCTTTCTTT
>-|TRBJ2-2|TRBV5-1|-
CASSAAAIGELFF
TGCGCCAGCAGCGCTGCGGCTATCGGGGAGCTGTTTTTT
>-|TRBJ2-5|TRBV15|-
CATSIKPGHNQETQYF
TGTGCCACCAGCATAAAGCCGGGACATAACCAAGAGACCCAGTACTTC
>-|TRBJ2-1|TRBV4-3|TRBD2
CASSQEGSGGAQPYNEQFF
TGCGCCAGCAGCCAAGAAGGTAGCGGGGGGGCACAGCCCTACAATGAGCAGTTCTTC
>-|TRBJ2-3|TRBV4-1|TRBD2
CASSQAGTSGGRVTQYF
TGCGCCAGCAGCCAAGCAGGGACTAGCGGGGGCCGAGTTACGCAGTATTTT
>-|TRBJ1-1|TRBV11-2|TRBD1
CASRTGTGLNTEAFF
TGTGCCAGCCGGACCGGGACAGGGTTGAACACTGAAGCTTTCTTT
>-|TRBJ1-5|TRBV9|-
CASSVGGSNQPQHF
TGTGCCAGCAGCGTGGGGGGGTCCAATCAGCCCCAGCATTTT
>-|TRBJ2-7|TRBV11-3|TRBD1
CASSLTGGYEQYF
TGTGCCAGCAGCCTTACAGGGGGCTACGAGCAGTACTTC
>-|TRBJ1-2|TRBV2|-
CASTTETLRGYTF
TGTGCCAGTACGACGGAGACGCTTCGAGGCTACACCTTC
>once|TRBJ1-2|TRBV19|-
CASSDSPRRGYTF
TGTGCCAGTAGTGATTCTCCCCGGAGGGGCTACACCTTC
>-|TRBJ2-1|TRBV7-2|TRBD2
CASSLGLADSPGAYNEQFF
TGTGCCAGCAGCTTAGGGCTAGCGGACTCCCCGGGCGCCTACAATGAGCAGTTCTTC
>once|TRBJ2-5|TRBV7-6|-
CASSFRETQYF
TGTGCCAGCAGCTTCCGAGAGACCCAGTACTTC
>-|TRBJ2-7|TRBV2|TRBD2
CASSELVREGHEQYF
TGTGCCAGCAGTGAGTTGGTCAGGGAGGGGCACGAGCAGTACTTC
>-|TRBJ1-5|TRBV2|TRBD1
CASSKSRDSPLLSNQPQHF
TGTGCCAGCAGCAAATCGAGGGACAGCCCCCTATTGAGCAATCAGCCCCAGCATTTT
>-|TRBJ2-5|TRBV13|TRBD1
CASSLTTGAEETQYF
TGTGCCAGCAGCTTAACGACAGGGGCGGAGGAGACCCAGTACTTC
>-|TRBJ1-3|TRBV15|-
CATSTGGQSSGNTIYF
TGTGCCACCAGTACAGGTGGTCAGTCCTCTGGAAACACCATATATTTT
>-|TRBJ2-3|TRBV30|TRBD2
CAWRSSGADTQYF
TGTGCCTGGAGATCGAGCGGGGCAGATACGCAGTATTTT
>-|TRBJ1-1|TRBV9|-
CASSPSKRDTEAFF
TGTGCCAGCAGCCCCTCCAAACGGGACACTGAAGCTTTCTTT
>-|TRBJ2-3|TRBV6-6|-
CASRKGGGTDTQYF
TGTGCCAGCAGAAAGGGCGGGGGCACAGATACGCAGTATTTT
>few|TRBJ2-7|TRBV2|-
CASKTGTRSYEQYF
TGTGCCAGCAAGACCGGGACTCGCTCCTACGAGCAGTACTTC
>-|TRBJ1-2|TRBV27|-
CASSLSANYGYTF
TGTGCCAGCAGTTTATCCGCGAACTATGGCTACACCTTC
>-|TRBJ2-3|TRBV5-1|TRBD2
CASSLAGLARDTQYF
TGCGCCAGCAGCTTGGCGGGACTAGCGAGAGATACGCAGTATTTT
>-|TRBJ2-7|TRBV4-1|-
CASSLAAGNPSYEQYF
TGCGCCAGCAGCCTCGCGGCGGGAAACCCATCCTACGAGCAGTACTTC
>-|TRBJ1-3|TRBV20-1|TRBD1
CSASHGTGYPLSGNTIYF
TGCAGTGCTAGTCATGGGACAGGGTACCCGCTCTCTGGAAACACCATATATTTT
>-|TRBJ2-3|TRBV7-2|TRBD2
CASSGSGGAPDTQYF
TGTGCCAGCAGCGGCTCGGGAGGGGCGCCGGATACGCAGTATTTT
>-|TRBJ1-2|TRBV2|-
CASSEKGGYGYTF
TGTGCCAGCAGTGAAAAGGGAGGCTATGGCTACACCTTC
>-|TRBJ1-1|TRBV6-2/TRBV6-3|-
CASSYKRGQLGTEAFF
TGTGCCAGCAGTTACAAACGAGGACAACTGGGCACTGAAGCTTTCTTT
>-|TRBJ2-2|TRBV24-1|TRBD1
CATSDLARDSSNTGELFF
TGTGCCACCAGTGATTTGGCACGGGACAGCTCGAACACCGGGGAGCTGTTTTTT
>-|TRBJ1-2|TRBV5-4|-
CASSLRTGLEGYTF
TGTGCCAGCAGCCTCAGAACAGGGTTGGAGGGCTACACCTTC
>-|TRBJ2-1|TRBV9|TRBD2
CASSVGGTSDNEQFF
TGTGCCAGCAGCGTAGGGGGGACTAGCGACAATGAGCAGTTCTTC
>-|TRBJ1-4|TRBV4-1|-
CASSAVQRNEKLFF
TGCGCCAGCAGTGCCGTTCAGCGGAATGAAAAACTGTTTTTT
>-|TRBJ1-1|TRBV5-5|-
CASTVAISLEAFF
TGTGCCAGCACGGTTGCCATAAGCTTAGAAGCTTTCTTT
>-|TRBJ1-2|TRBV2|TRBD1
CASTLGQGGIYGYTF
TGTGCCAGCACCCTTGGACAGGGCGGTATATATGGCTACACCTTC
>once|TRBJ1-1|TRBV6-5|-
CASSYYLGDGGTEAFF
TGTGCCAGCAGTTATTACCTCGGGGATGGGGGGACTGAAGCTTTCTTT
>-|TRBJ1-6|TRBV5-1|TRBD1
CASSLEGPRQGYNSPLHF
TGCGCCAGCAGCTTGGAAGGCCCTAGACAGGGCTATAATTCACCCCTCCACTTT
>-|TRBJ2-3|TRBV3-1/TRBV3-2|-
CASSQDFTDTQYF
TGTGCCAGCAGCCAAGACTTTACAGATACGCAGTATTTT
>-|TRBJ1-1|TRBV10-3|TRBD1
CAISKGQEPFF
TGTGCCATCAGCAAAGGACAGGAACCTTTCTTT
>-|TRBJ2-2|TRBV7-2|TRBD1
CASSFRQGADTGELFF
TGTGCCAGCAGCTTCCGACAGGGGGCGGACACCGGGGAGCTGTTTTTT
>once|TRBJ2-7|TRBV7-2|TRBD2
CASRGGGLTYEQYF
TGTGCCAGCAGGGGCGGGGGTCTCACCTACGAGCAGTACTTC
>few|TRBJ1-1|TRBV5-4|-
CASSSGQVMNTEAFF
TGTGCCAGCAGCTCGGGACAAGTCATGAACACTGAAGCTTTCTTT